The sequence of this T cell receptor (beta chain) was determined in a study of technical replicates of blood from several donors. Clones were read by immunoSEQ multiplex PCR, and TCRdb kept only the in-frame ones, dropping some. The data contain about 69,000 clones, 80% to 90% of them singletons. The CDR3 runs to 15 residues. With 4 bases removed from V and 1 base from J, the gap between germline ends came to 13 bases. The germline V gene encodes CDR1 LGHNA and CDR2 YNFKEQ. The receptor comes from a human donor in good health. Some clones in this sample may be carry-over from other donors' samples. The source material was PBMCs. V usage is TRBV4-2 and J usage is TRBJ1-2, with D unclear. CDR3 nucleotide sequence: TGTGCCAGCAGCCTTGCCGCGACTATTAACTATGGCTACACCTTC. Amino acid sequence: CASSLAATINYGYTF.